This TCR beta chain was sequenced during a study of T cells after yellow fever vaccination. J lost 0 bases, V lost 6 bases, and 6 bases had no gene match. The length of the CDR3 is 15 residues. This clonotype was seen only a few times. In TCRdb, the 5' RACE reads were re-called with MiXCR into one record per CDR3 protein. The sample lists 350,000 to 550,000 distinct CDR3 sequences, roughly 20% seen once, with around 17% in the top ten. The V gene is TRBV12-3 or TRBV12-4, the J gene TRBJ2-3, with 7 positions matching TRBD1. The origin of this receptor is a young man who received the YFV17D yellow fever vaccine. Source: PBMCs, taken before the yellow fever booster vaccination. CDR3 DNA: TGTGCCAGCAGGAGACAGGGTAGGAGCACAGATACGCAGTATTTT. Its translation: CASRRQGRSTDTQYF.